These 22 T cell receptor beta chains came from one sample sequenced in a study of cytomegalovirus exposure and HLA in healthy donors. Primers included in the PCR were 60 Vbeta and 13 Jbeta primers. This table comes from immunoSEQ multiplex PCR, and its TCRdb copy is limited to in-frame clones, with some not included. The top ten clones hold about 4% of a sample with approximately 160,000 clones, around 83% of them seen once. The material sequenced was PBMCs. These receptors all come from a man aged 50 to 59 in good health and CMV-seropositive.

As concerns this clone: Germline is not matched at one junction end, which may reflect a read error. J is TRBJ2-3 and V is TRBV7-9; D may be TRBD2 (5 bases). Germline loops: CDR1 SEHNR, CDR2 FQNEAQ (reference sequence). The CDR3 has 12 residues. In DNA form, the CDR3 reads TGTTCCAGCAGCCCCGGGGTAGATACGCAGTATTTT. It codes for CSSSPGVDTQYF. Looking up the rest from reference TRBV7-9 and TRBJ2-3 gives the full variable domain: DTGVSQNPRHKITKRGQNVTFRCDPISEHNRLYWYRQTLGQGPEFLTYFQNEAQLEKSRLLSDRFSAERPKGSFSTLEIQRTEQGDSAMYLCSSSPGVDTQYFGPGTRLTVL.

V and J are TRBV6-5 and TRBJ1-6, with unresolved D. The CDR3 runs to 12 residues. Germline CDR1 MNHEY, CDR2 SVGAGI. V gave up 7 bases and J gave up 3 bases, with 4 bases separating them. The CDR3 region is CASTSYNSPLHF. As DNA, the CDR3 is TGTGCCAGCACTAGCTATAATTCACCCCTCCACTTT.

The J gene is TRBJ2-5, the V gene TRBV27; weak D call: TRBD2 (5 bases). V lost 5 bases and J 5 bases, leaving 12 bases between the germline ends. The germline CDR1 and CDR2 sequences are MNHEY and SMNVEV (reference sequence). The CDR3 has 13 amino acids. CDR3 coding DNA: TGTGCCAGCAGTATCCGGGAAAAGGAGACCCAGTACTTC. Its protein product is CASSIREKETQYF.

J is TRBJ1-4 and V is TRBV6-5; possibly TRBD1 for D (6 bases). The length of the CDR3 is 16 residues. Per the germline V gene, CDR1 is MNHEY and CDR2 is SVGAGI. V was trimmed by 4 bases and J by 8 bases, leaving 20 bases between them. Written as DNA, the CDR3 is TGTGCCAGCAGTTCCGCCAGACAGGCTACGCGAGAAAAACTGTTTTTT. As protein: CASSSARQATREKLFF.

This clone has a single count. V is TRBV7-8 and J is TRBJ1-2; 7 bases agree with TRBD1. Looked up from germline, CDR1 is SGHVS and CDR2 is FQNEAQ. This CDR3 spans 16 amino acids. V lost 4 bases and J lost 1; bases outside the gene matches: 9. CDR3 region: CASSSDLGQFNYGYTF. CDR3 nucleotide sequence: TGTGCCAGCAGCTCCGATCTGGGACAGTTTAACTATGGCTACACCTTC.

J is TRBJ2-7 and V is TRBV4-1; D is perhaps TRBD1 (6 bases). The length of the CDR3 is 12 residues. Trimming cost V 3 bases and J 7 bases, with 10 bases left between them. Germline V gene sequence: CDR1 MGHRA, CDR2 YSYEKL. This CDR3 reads CASSHSRGEQYF. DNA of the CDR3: TGCGCCAGCAGCCACAGTAGGGGGGAGCAGTACTTC.

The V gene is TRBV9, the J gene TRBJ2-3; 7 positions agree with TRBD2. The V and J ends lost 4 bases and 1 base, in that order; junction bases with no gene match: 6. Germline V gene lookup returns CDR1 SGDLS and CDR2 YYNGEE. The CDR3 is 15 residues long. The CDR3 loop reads CASSSDAGGTDTQYF. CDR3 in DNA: TGTGCCAGCAGCTCCGACGCGGGGGGCACAGATACGCAGTATTTT. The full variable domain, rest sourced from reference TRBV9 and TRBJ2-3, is DSGVTQTPKHLITATGQRVTLRCSPRSGDLSVYWYQQSLDQGLQFLIQYYNGEERAKGNILERFSAQQFPDLHSELNLSSLELGDSALYFCASSSDAGGTDTQYFGPGTRLTVL.

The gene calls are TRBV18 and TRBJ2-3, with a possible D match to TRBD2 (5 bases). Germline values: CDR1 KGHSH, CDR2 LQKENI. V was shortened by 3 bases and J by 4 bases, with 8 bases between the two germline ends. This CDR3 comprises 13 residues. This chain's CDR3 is CASSPSGSDTQYF. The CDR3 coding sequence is TGTGCCAGCTCACCGTCGGGGTCAGATACGCAGTATTTT.

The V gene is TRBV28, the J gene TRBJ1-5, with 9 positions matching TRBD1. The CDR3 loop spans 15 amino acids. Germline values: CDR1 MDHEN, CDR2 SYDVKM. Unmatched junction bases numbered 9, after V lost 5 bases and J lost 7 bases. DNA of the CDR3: TGTGCCAGCAGTAACCCCGGGACAGGGCAACAGCCCCAGCATTTT. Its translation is CASSNPGTGQQPQHF.

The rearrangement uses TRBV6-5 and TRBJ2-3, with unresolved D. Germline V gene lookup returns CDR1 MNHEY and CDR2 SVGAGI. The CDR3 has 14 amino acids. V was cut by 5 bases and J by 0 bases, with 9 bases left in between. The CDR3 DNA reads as TGTGCCAGCAGTACGCCCGGGAGCACAGATACGCAGTATTTT. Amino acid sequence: CASSTPGSTDTQYF.

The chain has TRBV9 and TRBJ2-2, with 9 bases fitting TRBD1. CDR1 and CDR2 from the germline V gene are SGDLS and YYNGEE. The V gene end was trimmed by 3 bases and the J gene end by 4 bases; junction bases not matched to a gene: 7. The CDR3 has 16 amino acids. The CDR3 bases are TGTGCCAGCAGCGAGGCCGGGACAGGGTTCACCGGGGAGCTGTTTTTT. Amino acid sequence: CASSEAGTGFTGELFF. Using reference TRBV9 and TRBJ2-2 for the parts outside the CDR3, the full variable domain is DSGVTQTPKHLITATGQRVTLRCSPRSGDLSVYWYQQSLDQGLQFLIQYYNGEERAKGNILERFSAQQFPDLHSELNLSSLELGDSALYFCASSEAGTGFTGELFFGEGSRLTVL.

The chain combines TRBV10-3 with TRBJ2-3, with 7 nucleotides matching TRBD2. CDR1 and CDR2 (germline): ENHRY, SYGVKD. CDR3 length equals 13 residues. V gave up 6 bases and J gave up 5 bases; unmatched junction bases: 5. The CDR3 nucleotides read TGTGCCATCAGGGCGGGAGTGGGAGATACGCAGTATTTT. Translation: CAIRAGVGDTQYF.

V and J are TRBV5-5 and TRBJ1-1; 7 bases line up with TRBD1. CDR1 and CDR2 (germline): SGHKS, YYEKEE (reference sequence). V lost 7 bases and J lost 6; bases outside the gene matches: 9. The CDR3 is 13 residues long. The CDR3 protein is CASHYRGLAEAFF. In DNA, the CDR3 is TGTGCCAGCCATTACAGGGGTCTGGCTGAAGCTTTCTTT.

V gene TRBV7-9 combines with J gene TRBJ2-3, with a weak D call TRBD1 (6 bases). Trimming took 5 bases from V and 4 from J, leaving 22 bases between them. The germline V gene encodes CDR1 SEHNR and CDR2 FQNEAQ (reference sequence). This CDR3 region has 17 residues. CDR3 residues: CASSVPRGSGVPDTQYF. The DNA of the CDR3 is TGTGCCAGCAGCGTACCTAGGGGCTCAGGGGTCCCAGATACGCAGTATTTT.

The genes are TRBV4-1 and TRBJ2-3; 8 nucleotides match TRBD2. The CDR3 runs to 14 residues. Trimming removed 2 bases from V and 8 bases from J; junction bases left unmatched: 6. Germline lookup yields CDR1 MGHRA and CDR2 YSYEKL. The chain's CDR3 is CASSQIPGGPTQYF. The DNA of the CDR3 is TGCGCCAGCAGCCAAATCCCGGGAGGGCCTACGCAGTATTTT.

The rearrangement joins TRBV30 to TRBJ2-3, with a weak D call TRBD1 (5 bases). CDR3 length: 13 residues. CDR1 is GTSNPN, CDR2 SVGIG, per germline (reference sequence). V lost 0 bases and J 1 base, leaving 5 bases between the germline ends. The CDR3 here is CAWSVGGTDTQYF. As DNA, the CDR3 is TGTGCCTGGAGTGTAGGGGGCACAGATACGCAGTATTTT.

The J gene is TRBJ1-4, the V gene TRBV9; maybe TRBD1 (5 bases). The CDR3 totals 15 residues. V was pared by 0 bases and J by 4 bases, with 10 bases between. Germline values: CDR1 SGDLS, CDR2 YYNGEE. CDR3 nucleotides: TGTGCCAGCAGCGTAGGGTGGACAAATAATGAAAAACTGTTTTTT. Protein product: CASSVGWTNNEKLFF.

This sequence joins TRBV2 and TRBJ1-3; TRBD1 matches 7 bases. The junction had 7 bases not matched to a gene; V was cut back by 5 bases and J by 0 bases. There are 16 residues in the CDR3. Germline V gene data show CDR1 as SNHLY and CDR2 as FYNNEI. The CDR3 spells CASSPRTGASGNTIYF. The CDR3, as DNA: TGTGCCAGCAGTCCCCGAACAGGGGCCTCTGGAAACACCATATATTTT.

The DNA for the CDR3 is TGTGCCAGCAGCCCCTGGACAGGGAGCTCCTACGAGCAGTACTTC. Protein sequence: CASSPWTGSSYEQYF. This rearrangement joins TRBV5-6 to TRBJ2-7; 8 bases agree with TRBD1. The V segment lost 4 bases and the J segment 0 bases; nucleotides outside the gene matches: 6. Germline loops: CDR1 SGHDT, CDR2 YYEEEE. This CDR3 contains 15 residues.

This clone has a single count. CDR3 sequence reads: CASSPVAAGGDNEQFF. DNA of the CDR3: TGCGCCAGCAGTCCCGTTGCAGCGGGAGGGGACAATGAGCAGTTCTTC. The chain combines TRBV4-1 with TRBJ2-1; 10 bases match TRBD2. CDR1 is MGHRA and CDR2 is YSYEKL in the germline V gene. After removal of 6 bases from V and 5 bases from J, the junction contained 10 bases not matched to a gene. CDR3 length equals 16 residues.

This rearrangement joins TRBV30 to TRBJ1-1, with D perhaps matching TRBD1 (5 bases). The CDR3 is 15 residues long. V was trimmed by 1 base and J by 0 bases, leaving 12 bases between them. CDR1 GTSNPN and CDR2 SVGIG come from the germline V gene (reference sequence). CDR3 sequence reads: CAWSAPRQMNTEAFF. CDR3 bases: TGTGCCTGGAGTGCCCCCCGACAGATGAACACTGAAGCTTTCTTT.

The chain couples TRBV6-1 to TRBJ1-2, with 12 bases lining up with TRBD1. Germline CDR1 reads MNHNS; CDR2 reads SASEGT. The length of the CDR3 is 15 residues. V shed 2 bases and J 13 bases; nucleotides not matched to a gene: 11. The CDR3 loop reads CASSELGQGARAPTF. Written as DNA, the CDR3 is TGTGCCAGCAGTGAACTGGGACAGGGGGCTCGTGCGCCCACCTTC.